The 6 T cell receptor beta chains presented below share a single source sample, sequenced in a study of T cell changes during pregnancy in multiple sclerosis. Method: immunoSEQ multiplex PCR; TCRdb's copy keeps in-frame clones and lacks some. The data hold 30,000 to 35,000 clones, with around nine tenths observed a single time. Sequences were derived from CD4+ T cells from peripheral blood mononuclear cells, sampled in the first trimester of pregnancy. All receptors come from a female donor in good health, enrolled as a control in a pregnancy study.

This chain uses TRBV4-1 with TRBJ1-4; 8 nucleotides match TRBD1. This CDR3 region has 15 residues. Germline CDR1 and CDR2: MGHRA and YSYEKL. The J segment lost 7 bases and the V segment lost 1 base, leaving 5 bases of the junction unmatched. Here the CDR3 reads CASSQVGTGGEKLFF. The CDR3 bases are TGCGCCAGCAGCCAAGTGGGGACAGGCGGTGAAAAACTGTTTTTT.

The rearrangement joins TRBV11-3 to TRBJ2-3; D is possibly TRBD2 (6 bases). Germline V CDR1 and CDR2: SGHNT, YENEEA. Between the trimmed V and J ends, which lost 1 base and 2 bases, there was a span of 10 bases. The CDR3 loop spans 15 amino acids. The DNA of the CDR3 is TGTGCCAGCAGCTTAGCAGCGGGCGCCACAGATACGCAGTATTTT. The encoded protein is CASSLAAGATDTQYF.

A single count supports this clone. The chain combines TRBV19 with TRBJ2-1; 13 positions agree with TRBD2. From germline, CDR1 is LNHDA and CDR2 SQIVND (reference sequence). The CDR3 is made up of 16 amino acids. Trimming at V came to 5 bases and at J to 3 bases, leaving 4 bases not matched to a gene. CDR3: CASSSTSGGDYNEQFF. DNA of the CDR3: TGTGCCAGTAGTTCTACTAGCGGGGGGGACTACAATGAGCAGTTCTTC.

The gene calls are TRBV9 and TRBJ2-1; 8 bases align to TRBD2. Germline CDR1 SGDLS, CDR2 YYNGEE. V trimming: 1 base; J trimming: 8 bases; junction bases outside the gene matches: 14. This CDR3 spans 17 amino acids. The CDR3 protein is CASSVRWETSARDEQFF. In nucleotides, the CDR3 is TGTGCCAGCAGCGTACGTTGGGAGACTAGCGCGAGAGATGAGCAGTTCTTC.

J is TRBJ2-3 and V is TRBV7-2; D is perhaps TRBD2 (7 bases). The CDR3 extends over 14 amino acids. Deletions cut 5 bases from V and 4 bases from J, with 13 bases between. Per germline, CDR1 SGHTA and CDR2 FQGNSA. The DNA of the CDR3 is TGTGCCAGCAGCCCCTCGGGGGGCGCAGATACGCAGTATTTT. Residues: CASSPSGGADTQYF.

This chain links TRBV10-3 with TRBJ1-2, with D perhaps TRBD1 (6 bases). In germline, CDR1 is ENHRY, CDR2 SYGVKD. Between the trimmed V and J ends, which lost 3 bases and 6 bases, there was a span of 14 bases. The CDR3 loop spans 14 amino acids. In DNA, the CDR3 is TGTGCCATCAGTGAATTTGGGGGCGCGGATGGCTACACCTTC. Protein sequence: CAISEFGGADGYTF.